This is a list of T cell receptor beta chains from one sample in a study of T cells after posttransplantation cyclophosphamide. This table comes from immunoSEQ multiplex PCR, and its TCRdb copy is limited to in-frame clones, with some not included. This repertoire lists under 45,000 clones without singletons; about 6% sits in the top ten. The source material was PBMCs. These receptors were taken from a man younger than 40 in good health and a related stem cell transplant donor. Both conserved end residues are part of each CDR3.

>TRBJ1-5|TRBV6-2/TRBV6-3
CASSSVRQGAGNQPQHF
>TRBJ2-3|TRBV7-2
CASSLGGPTDTQYF
>TRBJ2-5|TRBV4-2
CASSQEPSGGEEETQYF
>TRBJ2-7|TRBV7-8
CASSLSDREYEQYF
>TRBJ2-7|TRBV7-2
CASSYGTSGGRYEQYF
>TRBJ2-1|TRBV29-1
CSSSEGAGGPHEQFF
>TRBJ2-7|TRBV28
CASRGPEDRGPEQYF
>TRBJ1-2|TRBV4-1
CASSQVETSSNYGYTF
>TRBJ2-7|TRBV6-1
CASSEGWTDTYEQYF
>TRBJ1-4|TRBV11-2
CASSLGGTGGEKLFF
>TRBJ1-5|TRBV19
CASRRGQGNQPQHF
>TRBJ2-7|TRBV10-3
CATVREYEQYF
>TRBJ1-5|TRBV4-3
CASSPTLSNQPQHF
>TRBJ1-5|TRBV6-2/TRBV6-3
CASSPGQGFQPQHF
>TRBJ2-1|TRBV19
CASTDRSSYNEQFF
>TRBJ1-4|TRBV6-5
CASSWGQFNEKLFF
>TRBJ2-7|TRBV6-5
CASRNPGAGEQYF
>TRBJ1-5|TRBV6-2/TRBV6-3
CASSDSNQPQHF
>TRBJ1-1|TRBV18
CASSPRQGQNTEAFF
>TRBJ1-2|TRBV7-9
CASREDTPFYGYTF
>TRBJ1-2|TRBV28
CAISEGRGWKNYGYTF
>TRBJ2-3|TRBV6-2/TRBV6-3
CASSYLRGTGEGTDTQYF
>TRBJ1-2|TRBV6-6
CASSSGTGGIFGGYTF
>TRBJ1-4|TRBV6-6
CASSPLTGGGEKLFF
>TRBJ2-3|TRBV19
CASSVTGYPDTQYF
>TRBJ1-5|TRBV18
CASSPPSAGSNQPQHF
>TRBJ2-4|TRBV10-2
CASSVGLLQTGLAKNIQYF
>TRBJ1-2|TRBV18
CASSYNRGDYGYTF
>TRBJ1-5|TRBV4-2
CASSHSNQPQHF
>TRBJ2-5|TRBV27
CASSLTSGGSETQYF
>TRBJ1-1|TRBV5-5
CASSGRTGGNTEAFF
>TRBJ2-1|TRBV7-2
CASNFRLDNEQFF
>TRBJ1-5|TRBV10-2
CASSESPGNSNQPQHF
>TRBJ2-1|TRBV7-3
CASSSSGGYNEQFF
>TRBJ1-2|TRBV29-1
CSVTTSGVGYRYTF
>TRBJ2-5|TRBV9
CASSGGVQETQYF
>TRBJ2-1|TRBV19
CASSIQDSYNEQFF
>TRBJ1-5|TRBV2
CASSESGGRQPQHF
>TRBJ1-4|TRBV19
CASGIIGANNEKLFF
>TRBJ1-4|TRBV19
CASSANRGTNEKLFF
>TRBJ2-7|TRBV7-2
CASSLEHGHSYEQYF
>TRBJ1-1|TRBV4-1
CASSLQTGAYGNTEAFF
>TRBJ2-7|TRBV18
CASSPGTGTYEQYF
>TRBJ2-2|TRBV24-1
CATSDRARGGDTGELFF
>TRBJ1-1|TRBV7-9
CASSQGQGGITEAFF
>TRBJ2-7|TRBV18
CASSPPGQGGEQYF
>TRBJ2-3|TRBV7-8
CASSLALAGGHTDTQYF
>TRBJ2-5|TRBV9
CASSSRTSVETQYF
>TRBJ1-1|TRBV19
CASSTGVGTEAFF
>TRBJ2-1|TRBV9
CASSSNPGLGGGNEQFF
>TRBJ1-2|TRBV5-5
CASRGTGTHGYTF
>TRBJ1-2|TRBV6-1
CASSEAPQALYTF